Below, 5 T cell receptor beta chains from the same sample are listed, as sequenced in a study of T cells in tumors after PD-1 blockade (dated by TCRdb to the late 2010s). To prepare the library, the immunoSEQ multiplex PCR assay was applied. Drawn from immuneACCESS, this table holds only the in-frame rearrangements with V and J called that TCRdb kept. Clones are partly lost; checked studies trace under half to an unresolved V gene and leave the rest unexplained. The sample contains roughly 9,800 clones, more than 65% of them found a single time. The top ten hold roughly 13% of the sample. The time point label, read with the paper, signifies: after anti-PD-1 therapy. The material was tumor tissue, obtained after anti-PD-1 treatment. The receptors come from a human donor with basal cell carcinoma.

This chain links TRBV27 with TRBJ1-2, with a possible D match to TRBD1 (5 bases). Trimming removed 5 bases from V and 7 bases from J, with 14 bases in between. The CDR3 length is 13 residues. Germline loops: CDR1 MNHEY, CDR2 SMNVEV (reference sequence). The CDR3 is CASSLREGTGYTF. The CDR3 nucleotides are TGTGCCAGCAGTCTCAGGGAAGGGACTGGCTACACCTTC.

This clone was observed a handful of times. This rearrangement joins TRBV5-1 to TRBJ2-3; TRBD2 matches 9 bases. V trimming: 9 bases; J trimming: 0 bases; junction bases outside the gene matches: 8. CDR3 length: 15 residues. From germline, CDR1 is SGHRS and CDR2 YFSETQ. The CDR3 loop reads CATMTSGTSTDTQYF. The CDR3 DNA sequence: TGCGCCACCATGACTAGCGGCACTAGCACAGATACGCAGTATTTT. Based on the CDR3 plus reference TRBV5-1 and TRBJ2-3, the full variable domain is KAGVTQTPRYLIKTRGQQVTLSCSPISGHRSVSWYQQTPGQGLQFLFEYFSETQRNKGNFPGRFSGRQFSNSRSEMNVSTLELGDSALYLCATMTSGTSTDTQYFGPGTRLTVL.

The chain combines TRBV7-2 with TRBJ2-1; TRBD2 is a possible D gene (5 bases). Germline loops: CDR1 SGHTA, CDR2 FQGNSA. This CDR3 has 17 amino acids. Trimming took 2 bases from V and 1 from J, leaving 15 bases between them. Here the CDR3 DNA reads TGTGCCAGCAGCTTAAATTTAGGAGGCCCATCCTACAATGAGCAGTTCTTC. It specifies CASSLNLGGPSYNEQFF.

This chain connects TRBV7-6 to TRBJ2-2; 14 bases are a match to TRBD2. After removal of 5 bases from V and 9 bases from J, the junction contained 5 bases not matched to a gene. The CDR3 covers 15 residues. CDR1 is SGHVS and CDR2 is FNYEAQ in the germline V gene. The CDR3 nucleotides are TGTGCCAGCAGCACGGGGACTAGCGGGAGCCGGGAGCTGTTTTTT. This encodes CASSTGTSGSRELFF.

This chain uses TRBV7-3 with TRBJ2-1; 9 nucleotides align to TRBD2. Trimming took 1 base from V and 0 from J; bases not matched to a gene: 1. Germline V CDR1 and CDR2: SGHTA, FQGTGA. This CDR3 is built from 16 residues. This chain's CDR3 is CASSLSGGASYNEQFF. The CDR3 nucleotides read TGTGCCAGCAGCTTAAGCGGGGGGGCCTCCTACAATGAGCAGTTCTTC.